The 21 T cell receptor beta chains below come from one sample, sequenced in a study of control samples from healthy donors and cancer patients. Generated by immunoSEQ multiplex PCR, the TCRdb table keeps only in-frame clones and is missing some. The table has 160,000 or so clones, 93% seen once. The sample was blood. All receptors come from a man aged 45-60 years in good health.

CDR3 in DNA: TGCGCCAGCAGTGCTCCCAGTACCACAGATACGCAGTATTTT. This sequence encodes CASSAPSTTDTQYF. The chain combines TRBV10-1 with TRBJ2-3; D gene unclear. From germline, CDR1 is WNHNN and CDR2 SYGVQD (reference sequence). This CDR3 contains 14 residues. With 4 bases removed from V and 2 bases from J, the gap between germline ends came to 10 bases.

V usage is TRBV10-2 and J usage is TRBJ1-6; TRBD1 agrees at 9 bases. The CDR3 contains 14 residues. The germline gives CDR1 WSHSY, CDR2 SAAADI. V gave up 6 bases and J gave up 6 bases; unmatched junction bases: 3. CDR3 sequence (DNA): TGCGCCAGCAGGACGGACAGGGGTAATTCACCCCTCCACTTT. Its translation is CASRTDRGNSPLHF.

CDR3 DNA sequence: TGTGCCAGCAGCTTGAGGAGCGGGAGCTTCACCGGGGAGCTGTTTTTT. It codes for CASSLRSGSFTGELFF. The V and J genes are TRBV5-5 and TRBJ2-2; 8 bases fit TRBD2. This CDR3 spans 16 amino acids. Germline V gives CDR1 SGHKS, CDR2 YYEKEE (reference sequence). V shed 1 base and J 4 bases; nucleotides not matched to a gene: 6.

The chain uses TRBV19 and TRBJ2-1; D remains unclear. The CDR3 spans 14 residues. Trimming cost V 5 bases and J 0 bases, with 8 bases left between them. Germline V lookup: CDR1 LNHDA, CDR2 SQIVND (reference sequence). The CDR3 DNA reads as TGTGCCAGTAGTCACCCGGGCTCCTACAATGAGCAGTTCTTC. Amino acid sequence: CASSHPGSYNEQFF.

J is TRBJ1-1 and V is TRBV7-9; D possibly corresponds to TRBD1 (6 bases). V lost 2 bases and J 2 bases, leaving 12 bases between the germline ends. CDR1 is SEHNR and CDR2 is FQNEAQ in the germline V gene (reference sequence). This CDR3 has 15 amino acids. The CDR3 here is CASSLLGAGNTEAFF. In DNA form, the CDR3 reads TGTGCCAGCAGCTTATTGGGGGCTGGAAACACTGAAGCTTTCTTT. The whole variable domain, filled in from reference TRBV7-9 and TRBJ1-1, reads DTGVSQNPRHKITKRGQNVTFRCDPISEHNRLYWYRQTLGQGPEFLTYFQNEAQLEKSRLLSDRFSAERPKGSFSTLEIQRTEQGDSAMYLCASSLLGAGNTEAFFGQGTRLTVV.

CDR3 loop: CASSIALWTGLGNQPQHF. As DNA, the CDR3 is TGTGCCAGTAGTATAGCCCTATGGACAGGGTTGGGGAATCAGCCCCAGCATTTT. The J gene is TRBJ1-5, the V gene TRBV19; the match to TRBD1 covers 8 bases. V lost 1 base to trimming and J lost 4 bases; unmatched junction nucleotides: 12. Germline V gene data show CDR1 as LNHDA and CDR2 as SQIVND (reference sequence). CDR3 length: 18 residues.

The chain has TRBV29-1 and TRBJ2-6; the match to TRBD1 covers 8 bases. The CDR3 runs to 16 residues. V trimming: 4 bases; J trimming: 0 bases; junction bases outside the gene matches: 5. CDR1 SQVTM and CDR2 ANQGSEA come from the germline V gene. The CDR3 here is CSVGDRGSSGANVLTF. The CDR3 nucleotides are TGCAGCGTTGGAGACAGGGGCTCCTCTGGGGCCAACGTCCTGACTTTC.

This chain connects TRBV28 to TRBJ1-5, with D perhaps matching TRBD1 (5 bases). The V gene lost 5 bases and the J gene lost 2 bases, with 13 bases spanning the gap. Germline CDR1 MDHEN, CDR2 SYDVKM. This CDR3 has 15 residues. The CDR3 sequence is CASSLYQGGNQPQHF. In DNA, the CDR3 is TGTGCCAGCAGTCTCTATCAAGGGGGCAATCAGCCCCAGCATTTT.

This CDR3 reads CASSRDRGNEQYF. The CDR3 bases are TGTGCCAGCAGCAGGGACAGAGGAAACGAGCAGTACTTC. This chain joins TRBV5-5 and TRBJ2-7; TRBD1 aligns across 7 bases. V was clipped by 4 bases and J by 5 bases; unmatched bases: 6. Per germline, CDR1 SGHKS and CDR2 YYEKEE (reference sequence). This CDR3 region has 13 residues.

The chain uses TRBV4-2 and TRBJ2-7; no definite D call. The ends were cut back, 5 bases at V and 0 bases at J, with 14 bases in the middle. This CDR3 has 15 residues. Germline V gives CDR1 LGHNA, CDR2 YNFKEQ. As DNA, the CDR3 is TGTGCCAGCAGCAAAGGGTCTCGGGTCTCCTACGAGCAGTACTTC. This sequence encodes CASSKGSRVSYEQYF.

This clone was seen only once. This rearrangement joins TRBV25-1 to TRBJ2-7; TRBD1 agrees at 7 bases. This CDR3 contains 12 residues. Germline V gene data show CDR1 as MGHDK and CDR2 as SYGVNS. Trimming cost V 4 bases and J 3 bases; bases outside gene matches: 0. The CDR3 sequence is CASSGDSYEQYF. As DNA, the CDR3 is TGTGCCAGCAGTGGGGACAGCTACGAGCAGTACTTC.

The V and J genes are TRBV5-1 and TRBJ1-5; TRBD1 is a possible D gene (5 bases). The CDR3 is made up of 13 amino acids. V was cut by 0 bases and J by 9 bases, with 10 bases left in between. Germline-derived CDR1 and CDR2 are SGHRS and YFSETQ. CDR3 DNA sequence: TGCGCCAGCAGCTTGGGCGGAACAGGGCCCCAGCATTTT. This encodes CASSLGGTGPQHF. Full variable domain (rest looked up from reference TRBV5-1 and TRBJ1-5): KAGVTQTPRYLIKTRGQQVTLSCSPISGHRSVSWYQQTPGQGLQFLFEYFSETQRNKGNFPGRFSGRQFSNSRSEMNVSTLELGDSALYLCASSLGGTGPQHFGDGTRLSIL.

The genes are TRBV18 and TRBJ1-1; 7 nucleotides match TRBD1. The V gene's germline CDR1 is KGHSH and CDR2 LQKENI. The V segment lost 3 bases and the J segment 6 bases; nucleotides outside the gene matches: 4. The CDR3 spans 13 residues. The CDR3 DNA is TGTGCCAGCTCACCGTACAGGGGCGCTGAAGCTTTCTTT. It codes for CASSPYRGAEAFF. The variable domain in full, completed from reference TRBV18 and TRBJ1-1, reads NAGVMQNPRHLVRRRGQEARLRCSPMKGHSHVYWYRQLPEEGLKFMVYLQKENIIDESGMPKERFSAEFPKEGPSILRIQQVVRGDSAAYFCASSPYRGAEAFFGQGTRLTVV.

The chain uses TRBV6-6 and TRBJ2-7, with TRBD2 matching over 8 bases. Germline V gene sequence: CDR1 MNHNY, CDR2 SVGAGI (reference sequence). V was clipped by 2 bases and J by 6 bases; unmatched bases: 6. This CDR3 region has 14 residues. The chain's CDR3 is CASSYSLAGGEQYF. CDR3 nucleotides: TGTGCCAGCAGTTACAGCCTGGCGGGGGGCGAGCAGTACTTC.

This sequence joins TRBV19 and TRBJ1-2; 7 bases match TRBD1. CDR1 and CDR2 from the germline V gene are LNHDA and SQIVND (reference sequence). The CDR3 consists of 13 residues. The ends lost 10 bases at V and 4 bases at J; junction bases unmatched: 9. The CDR3 reads CATDPGTAYGYTF. The CDR3 bases are TGTGCCACCGACCCAGGGACAGCCTATGGCTACACCTTC. The variable domain in full, completed from reference TRBV19 and TRBJ1-2, reads DGGITQSPKYLFRKEGQNVTLSCEQNLNHDAMYWYRQDPGQGLRLIYYSQIVNDFQKGDIAEGYSVSREKKESFPLTVTSAQKNPTAFYLCATDPGTAYGYTFGSGTRLTVV.

The CDR3 coding sequence is TGTGCCAGCTCACCTGGCAGGGTGGGTCAGCCCCAGCATTTT. It encodes CASSPGRVGQPQHF. This chain connects TRBV18 to TRBJ1-5; perhaps TRBD1 as D (5 bases). V lost 3 bases and J lost 6, with 12 bases in between. In germline, CDR1 is KGHSH, CDR2 LQKENI. The CDR3 runs 14 residues.

This chain uses TRBV2 with TRBJ1-1, with D possibly TRBD1 on 5 matching bases. Trimming removed 2 bases from V and 6 bases from J, with 10 bases in between. CDR3 length: 13 residues. The V gene's germline CDR1 is SNHLY and CDR2 FYNNEI. The chain's CDR3 is CASSEQGSSEAFF. The CDR3 DNA is TGTGCCAGCAGTGAACAGGGAAGTTCTGAAGCTTTCTTT.

J is TRBJ1-3 and V is TRBV28; 8 bases align to TRBD1. Germline V gene data show CDR1 as MDHEN and CDR2 as SYDVKM. The CDR3 totals 16 residues. V shed 5 bases and J 7 bases; nucleotides not matched to a gene: 13. The CDR3 spells CASSPRRTGRSNTIYF. In nucleotides, the CDR3 is TGTGCCAGCAGTCCGCGACGGACAGGGCGCTCCAACACCATATATTTT. The variable domain in full, with the rest retrieved from reference TRBV28 and TRBJ1-3, is DVKVTQSSRYLVKRTGEKVFLECVQDMDHENMFWYRQDPGLGLRLIYFSYDVKMKEKGDIPEGYSVSREKKERFSLILESASTNQTSMYLCASSPRRTGRSNTIYFGEGSWLTVV.

The chain recombines TRBV4-1 with TRBJ2-2; D gene ambiguous. V shed 0 bases and J shed 7 bases, with 6 bases lying between them. The CDR3 is made up of 13 amino acids. Per the germline V gene, CDR1 is MGHRA and CDR2 is YSYEKL. In DNA form, the CDR3 reads TGCGCCAGCAGCCAAGAGGGCAGCGGGGAGCTGTTTTTT. Protein product: CASSQEGSGELFF.

The rearrangement links TRBV7-6 to TRBJ2-1, with unresolved D. The CDR3 spans 11 residues. The germline V and J ends were trimmed by 3 bases and 7 bases, with 4 bases remaining between them. Germline-derived CDR1 and CDR2 are SGHVS and FNYEAQ. This CDR3 is CASSLGNEQFF. In DNA form, the CDR3 reads TGTGCCAGCAGCTTGGGTAATGAGCAGTTCTTC.

The gene calls are TRBV19 and TRBJ2-1, with TRBD2 matching over 7 bases. J lost 1 base, V lost 5 bases, and 5 bases had no gene match. The CDR3 runs to 15 residues. In germline, CDR1 is LNHDA, CDR2 SQIVND (reference sequence). The CDR3, as DNA: TGTGCCAGTAGTTCCCGACTAGCATCCTACAATGAGCAGTTCTTC. Translating gives CASSSRLASYNEQFF.